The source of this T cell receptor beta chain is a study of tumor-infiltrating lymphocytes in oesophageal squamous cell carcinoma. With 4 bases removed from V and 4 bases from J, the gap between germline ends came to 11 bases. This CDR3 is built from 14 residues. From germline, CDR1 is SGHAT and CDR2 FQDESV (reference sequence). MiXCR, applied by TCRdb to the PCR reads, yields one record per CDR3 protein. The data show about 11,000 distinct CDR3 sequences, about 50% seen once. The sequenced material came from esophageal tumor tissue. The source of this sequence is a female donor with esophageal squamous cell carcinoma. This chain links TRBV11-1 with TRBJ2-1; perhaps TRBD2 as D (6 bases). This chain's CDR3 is CASSSRDFYNEQFF. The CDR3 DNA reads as TGTGCCAGCAGCTCCCGGGACTTTTACAATGAGCAGTTCTTC.